Below, 5 T cell receptor beta chains from the same sample are listed, as sequenced in a study of CD8+ T cells in alopecia areata. As the sequencing template, cDNA was produced by extracting RNA and reverse transcribing it. This table comes from immunoSEQ multiplex PCR, and its TCRdb copy is limited to in-frame clones, with some not included. The table shows about 120,000 clones, with roughly 69% occurring only once. Sequenced sample: CD4+ T cells sorted from blood. These receptors originate from a human donor in good health.

V usage is TRBV5-6 and J usage is TRBJ2-1, with D possibly matching TRBD2 (5 bases). In germline, CDR1 is SGHDT, CDR2 YYEEEE. With 3 bases removed from V and 8 bases from J, the gap between germline ends came to 9 bases. The CDR3 consists of 12 residues. The CDR3 nucleotides are TGTGCCAGCAGCTCGCGCGGGTATGAGCAGTTCTTC. Its translation: CASSSRGYEQFF. The full variable domain, with the rest looked up from reference TRBV5-6 and TRBJ2-1, is DAGVTQSPTHLIKTRGQQVTLRCSPKSGHDTVSWYQQALGQGPQFIFQYYEEEERQRGNFPDRFSGHQFPNYSSELNVNALLLGDSALYLCASSSRGYEQFFGPGTRLTVL.

The chain uses TRBV7-9 and TRBJ1-5, with D maybe TRBD1 (5 bases). Germline values: CDR1 SEHNR, CDR2 FQNEAQ (reference sequence). The CDR3 length is 12 residues. V lost 4 bases and J 5 bases, leaving 6 bases between the germline ends. In DNA, the CDR3 is TGTGCCAGCAGCTGGGACGATCAGCCCCAGCATTTT. Translation: CASSWDDQPQHF.

V and J are TRBV9 and TRBJ2-7, with 8 nucleotides matching TRBD2. Germline V gene lookup returns CDR1 SGDLS and CDR2 YYNGEE. Trimming removed 0 bases from V and 2 bases from J; junction bases left unmatched: 4. The CDR3 consists of 15 residues. The CDR3 protein is CASSVAGGGPYEQYF. The CDR3, as DNA: TGTGCCAGCAGCGTAGCGGGCGGGGGGCCCTACGAGCAGTACTTC.

This chain links TRBV20-1 with TRBJ1-1; the D is unclear. Germline V gene data show CDR1 as DFQATT and CDR2 as SNEGSKA (reference sequence). CDR3 size: 11 residues. Trimming removed 4 bases from V and 6 bases from J, with 9 bases in between. CDR3 in DNA: TGCAGTGCTACGAATGGGGCTGAAGCTTTCTTT. Its translation is CSATNGAEAFF.

This clone came up a few times. The chain uses TRBV7-2 and TRBJ2-5; D remains ambiguous. V was clipped by 0 bases and J by 2 bases, with 10 bases between them. CDR3 length equals 15 residues. Germline values: CDR1 SGHTA, CDR2 FQGNSA. This CDR3 is CASSLATSQQETQYF. Written as DNA, the CDR3 is TGTGCCAGCAGCTTAGCGACCAGCCAACAAGAGACCCAGTACTTC.